This T cell receptor (beta chain) was observed in a study of shared clonotypes between healthy human individuals. Repertoires were generated with immunoSEQ multiplex PCR, while TCRdb's copy carries only in-frame clones and drops some. The sample shows under 600,000 clones, 95% to 98% of them seen only once. The naive CD8 fraction comprised CD45RO-negative cells positively selected for CCR7 and excluded terminally differentiated effector memory CD45RA+ cells. The source of this sequence is a man in his thirties or forties in good health. The sample comprised naive CD8+ T cells sorted from blood.

CDR3 in amino acids: CASSYRDRVGRTDTQYF. The CDR3 DNA reads TGTGCCAGCAGTTACCGGGACAGGGTCGGGCGCACAGATACGCAGTATTTT. The chain has TRBV27 and TRBJ2-3, with 9 positions matching TRBD1. The CDR3 sequence is 17 residues long. The germline CDR1 and CDR2 sequences are MNHEY and SMNVEV (reference sequence). The V segment lost 4 bases and the J segment 1 base; nucleotides outside the gene matches: 9.